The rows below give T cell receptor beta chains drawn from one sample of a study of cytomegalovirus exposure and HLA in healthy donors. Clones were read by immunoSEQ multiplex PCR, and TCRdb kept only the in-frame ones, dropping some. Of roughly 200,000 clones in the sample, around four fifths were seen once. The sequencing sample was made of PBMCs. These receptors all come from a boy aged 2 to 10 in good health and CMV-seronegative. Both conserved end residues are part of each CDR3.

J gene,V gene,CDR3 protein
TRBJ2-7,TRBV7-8,CASSYRGQGAPHEQYF
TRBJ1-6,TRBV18,CASSPPTAGSPLHF
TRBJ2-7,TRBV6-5,CASSPTGGGEQYF
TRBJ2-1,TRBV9,CASSSGTTYNEQFF
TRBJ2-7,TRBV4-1,CASSPRDRGLPYEQYF
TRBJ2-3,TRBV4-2,CASSQDPGKADTQYF
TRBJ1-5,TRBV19,CASTRQFQTSNQPQHF
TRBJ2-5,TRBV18,CASSPPSGGAGETQYF
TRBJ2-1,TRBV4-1,CASSLGQTYNEQFF
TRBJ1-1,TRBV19,CASSVRGNTEAFF
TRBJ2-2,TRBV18,CASSPLAGANTGELFF
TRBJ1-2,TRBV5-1,CASSEERGHGGYTF
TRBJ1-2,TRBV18,CASSPRPGGYGYTF
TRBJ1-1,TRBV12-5,CASGDGDRGNTEAFF
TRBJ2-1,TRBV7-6,CASSLDEKQFF
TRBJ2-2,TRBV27,CASSAYPNTGELFF
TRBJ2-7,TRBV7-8,CASSELTGSPYEQYF
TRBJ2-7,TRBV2,CASSSTGTSSYEQYF
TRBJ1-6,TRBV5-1,CASSRTGLDSPLHF
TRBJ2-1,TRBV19,CATRPRGREYNEQFF
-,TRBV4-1,CASSQLLAGDAYEQYF
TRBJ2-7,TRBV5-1,CASSREIPPYEQYF
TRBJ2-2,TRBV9,CASSVSGNGELFF
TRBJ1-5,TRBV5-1,CASRPGTGMGNQPQHF
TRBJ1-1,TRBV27,CASSLEQQNTEAFF
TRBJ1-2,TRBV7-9,CASSPRTLTGSANYGYTF
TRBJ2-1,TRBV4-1,CASSQGTRNEQFF
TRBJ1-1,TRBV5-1,CASSLGRTEAFF
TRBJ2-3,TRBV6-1,CASSEGPGWRWQYF
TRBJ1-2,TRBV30,CAWSRRHETNYGYTF
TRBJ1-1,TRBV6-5,CASLTGSGPTEAFF
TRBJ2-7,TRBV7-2,CASSVGTSLYEQYF
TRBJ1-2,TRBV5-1,CASSLDGGNYGYTF
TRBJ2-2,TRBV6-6,CASSPTGYGAGELFF
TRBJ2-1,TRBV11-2,CASSLEASGSRNEQFF
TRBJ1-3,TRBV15,CATSRSQGRGNTIYF
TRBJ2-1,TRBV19,CASSDRDRGPNEQFF
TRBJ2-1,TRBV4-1,CASSQVQGANEQFF